This passage covers 31 T cell receptor beta chains from one sample sequenced in a study of cytomegalovirus exposure and HLA in healthy donors. Libraries were prepared by immunoSEQ multiplex PCR; TCRdb keeps only in-frame clonotypes and omits some of them. The table shows fewer than 150,000 clones, with roughly 90% occurring only once. The sequenced sample consisted of PBMCs. The receptors shown here come from a man aged 25 to 40 in good health and CMV-seronegative.

This clone appeared a single time. The chain carries TRBV10-3 and TRBJ2-3, with 13 bases aligning to TRBD2. CDR3 size: 16 residues. Germline values: CDR1 ENHRY, CDR2 SYGVKD. After removal of 4 bases from V and 12 bases from J, the junction contained 13 bases not matched to a gene. The CDR3 DNA is TGTGCCATCAGTGGAGGGACTAGCGGGACCTTAAGAGGACAGTATTTT. As protein: CAISGGTSGTLRGQYF.

The sample holds one count of this clone. The rearrangement links TRBV15 to TRBJ2-1; TRBD1 agrees at 10 bases. CDR3 length: 16 amino acids. The trim removed 0 bases at V and 6 bases at J, leaving 5 bases unmatched. Germline V gives CDR1 LNHNV, CDR2 YYDKDF (reference sequence). CDR3 amino acids: CATSRDGTGVGNEQFF. The CDR3 DNA reads as TGTGCCACCAGCAGAGATGGGACAGGGGTCGGCAATGAGCAGTTCTTC.

The chain joins TRBV5-1 to TRBJ1-4; possible D gene TRBD1, 5 bases. The germline V and J ends were trimmed by 0 bases and 8 bases, with 14 bases remaining between them. This CDR3 region has 15 residues. Germline CDR1 SGHRS, CDR2 YFSETQ. This CDR3 is CASSLEWQGGEKLFF. Written as DNA, the CDR3 is TGCGCCAGCAGCTTGGAATGGCAGGGAGGCGAAAAACTGTTTTTT.

A single count supports this clone. The chain links TRBV11-2 to TRBJ1-1; D is unclear. The length of the CDR3 is 13 residues. The germline CDR1 and CDR2 sequences are SGHAT and FQNNGV. The V and J ends lost 5 bases and 2 bases respectively, with 9 bases between them. The CDR3 region is CASSDLLNTEAFF. CDR3 DNA sequence: TGTGCCAGCAGCGATCTGCTAAACACTGAAGCTTTCTTT.

The J gene is TRBJ2-2, the V gene TRBV9; tentatively, D is TRBD1 (5 bases). The V end was cut by 3 bases, the J end by 10 bases, with 22 bases between. CDR1 and CDR2 (germline): SGDLS, YYNGEE. This CDR3 contains 16 residues. For the CDR3, the DNA is TGTGCCAGCAGCGAAAGACAGACCCTGGCGCCGCAGGAGCTGTTTTTT. Translating it yields CASSERQTLAPQELFF. The full variable domain, rest sourced from reference TRBV9 and TRBJ2-2, is DSGVTQTPKHLITATGQRVTLRCSPRSGDLSVYWYQQSLDQGLQFLIQYYNGEERAKGNILERFSAQQFPDLHSELNLSSLELGDSALYFCASSERQTLAPQELFFGEGSRLTVL.

The V gene is TRBV28, the J gene TRBJ2-7, with 7 bases matching TRBD1. Germline V gives CDR1 MDHEN, CDR2 SYDVKM. The CDR3 spans 14 residues. After removal of 7 bases from V and 0 bases from J, the junction contained 6 bases not matched to a gene. The DNA of the CDR3 is TGTGCCAGCATCACGCAGGGGGTCTCCTACGAGCAGTACTTC. Translating gives CASITQGVSYEQYF.

J is TRBJ1-2 and V is TRBV7-9; 9 nucleotides align to TRBD1. CDR3 length: 16 residues. V was clipped by 0 bases and J by 0 bases; unmatched bases: 2. The germline V gene has CDR1 SEHNR and CDR2 FQNEAQ (reference sequence). This CDR3 reads CASSLAQGAANYGYTF. DNA of the CDR3: TGTGCCAGCAGCTTAGCACAGGGGGCGGCTAACTATGGCTACACCTTC. The full variable domain, with the rest looked up from reference TRBV7-9 and TRBJ1-2, is DTGVSQNPRHKITKRGQNVTFRCDPISEHNRLYWYRQTLGQGPEFLTYFQNEAQLEKSRLLSDRFSAERPKGSFSTLEIQRTEQGDSAMYLCASSLAQGAANYGYTFGSGTRLTVV.

The rearrangement joins TRBV4-1 to TRBJ1-2; D is possibly TRBD1 (5 bases). Germline lookup yields CDR1 MGHRA and CDR2 YSYEKL. This CDR3 has 11 amino acids. With 10 bases removed from V and 5 bases from J, the gap between germline ends came to 11 bases. CDR3 DNA sequence: TGCGCCACCCTCCGGGGGTATGGCTACACCTTC. Translating it yields CATLRGYGYTF.

The V gene is TRBV6-5, the J gene TRBJ1-1; D gene uncertain. The V gene's germline CDR1 is MNHEY and CDR2 SVGAGI. The germline V and J ends were trimmed by 1 base and 4 bases, with 13 bases remaining between them. The CDR3 is 15 residues long. The CDR3 region is CASSYFVSGSTEAFF. CDR3 sequence (DNA): TGTGCCAGCAGTTACTTTGTGTCGGGGAGCACTGAAGCTTTCTTT.

The rearrangement uses TRBV11-2 and TRBJ1-1; D perhaps matches TRBD1 (6 bases). Trimming stripped 1 base from V and 2 bases from J, with 11 bases between. Germline CDR1 and CDR2: SGHAT and FQNNGV. This CDR3 contains 15 residues. This CDR3 is CASSLGSGENTEAFF. Here the CDR3 DNA reads TGTGCCAGCAGCTTAGGGTCAGGGGAAAACACTGAAGCTTTCTTT.

A few counts support this clone. The chain combines TRBV19 with TRBJ1-2; 10 nucleotides align to TRBD1. V shed 6 bases and J 0 bases; nucleotides not matched to a gene: 4. Per germline, CDR1 LNHDA and CDR2 SQIVND (reference sequence). This CDR3 is built from 15 residues. Here the CDR3 DNA reads TGTGCCAGTAGCGCCGGGACAGGGGCTAACTATGGCTACACCTTC. This translates into CASSAGTGANYGYTF.

The chain uses TRBV6-1 and TRBJ1-2; 10 bases are shared with TRBD1. V shed 2 bases, J shed 8 bases, and the junction held 5 bases outside the gene matches. The CDR3 totals 14 residues. Per germline, CDR1 MNHNS and CDR2 SASEGT. The CDR3 loop reads CASSEPGTGDGYTF. The CDR3 DNA sequence: TGTGCCAGCAGTGAACCCGGGACAGGGGACGGCTACACCTTC.

The genes are TRBV2 and TRBJ2-5; 8 bases agree with TRBD2. CDR3 length: 16 residues. After removal of 4 bases from V and 4 bases from J, the junction contained 11 bases not matched to a gene. CDR1 is SNHLY, CDR2 FYNNEI, per germline. The chain's CDR3 is CASSGSGKGIGETQYF. Written as DNA, the CDR3 is TGTGCCAGCAGTGGTAGCGGGAAAGGTATAGGAGAGACCCAGTACTTC.

CDR3 nucleotides: TGTGCCAGCAGTTACCTGGACAGGGGCTCACAAGAGACCCAGTACTTC. Translated, it gives CASSYLDRGSQETQYF. This chain links TRBV6-5 with TRBJ2-5, with 9 positions matching TRBD1. Germline V CDR1 and CDR2: MNHEY, SVGAGI. This CDR3 has 16 residues. Losses at the gene ends were 2 bases for V and 2 bases for J; bases not matched to a gene: 6.

The chain employs TRBV5-1 and TRBJ1-4; 11 bases line up with TRBD1. The ends lost 3 bases at V and 8 bases at J; junction bases unmatched: 3. The CDR3 spans 14 residues. The germline gives CDR1 SGHRS, CDR2 YFSETQ. The CDR3 loop is CASSWDRGGEKLFF. The CDR3 DNA sequence: TGCGCCAGCAGCTGGGACAGGGGGGGAGAAAAACTGTTTTTT.

The gene calls are TRBV4-1 and TRBJ2-7; 11 positions agree with TRBD2. CDR3 length: 14 amino acids. V was pared by 5 bases and J by 4 bases, with 4 bases of the junction left unmatched. Germline V gene sequence: CDR1 MGHRA, CDR2 YSYEKL. CDR3: CASSATSGTYEQYF. Written as DNA, the CDR3 is TGCGCCAGCAGCGCGACTAGCGGGACGTACGAGCAGTACTTC.

The chain has TRBV5-1 and TRBJ2-1; D gene unclear. The V end lost 2 bases, the J end lost 8 bases, and 20 bases lay between the germline ends. Germline CDR1 reads SGHRS; CDR2 reads YFSETQ. CDR3 length: 16 residues. This CDR3 reads CASSLGLSSLRDEQFF. The CDR3 nucleotides read TGCGCCAGCAGCTTAGGTTTATCCAGCCTACGGGATGAGCAGTTCTTC.

The J gene is TRBJ2-1, the V gene TRBV14; 10 bases align to TRBD2. V dropped 4 bases and J dropped 6; count of bases not matched to a gene: 9. Germline-derived CDR1 and CDR2 are SGHDN and FVKESK. This CDR3 contains 16 residues. The CDR3: CASSLTLAGLFNEQFF. The CDR3 DNA follows: TGTGCCAGCAGCCTAACACTAGCGGGATTATTCAATGAGCAGTTCTTC.

The chain employs TRBV27 and TRBJ2-7; D possibly corresponds to TRBD1 (5 bases). V dropped 6 bases and J dropped 2 bases, with 17 bases sitting between them. Per germline, CDR1 MNHEY and CDR2 SMNVEV (reference sequence). This CDR3 contains 15 residues. The CDR3 is CASRPRQGRTYEQYF. The CDR3 nucleotides read TGTGCCAGCAGGCCGCGCCAGGGCAGAACCTACGAGCAGTACTTC.

The gene calls are TRBV11-2 and TRBJ2-1; TRBD2 agrees at 8 bases. Germline V lookup: CDR1 SGHAT, CDR2 FQNNGV. V was clipped by 1 base and J by 9 bases; unmatched bases: 8. This CDR3 has 15 amino acids. CDR3 DNA: TGTGCCAGCAGCTTAGGAGACCCCCGGGGGGGTGAGCAGTTCTTC. It codes for CASSLGDPRGGEQFF.

The genes are TRBV2 and TRBJ2-5; 7 nucleotides align to TRBD1. V lost 7 bases and J lost 1; bases outside the gene matches: 6. The CDR3 spans 14 residues. Germline lookup yields CDR1 SNHLY and CDR2 FYNNEI. CDR3 in DNA: TGTGCCAGCAAAAGGGACAGAACCCAAGAGACCCAGTACTTC. Amino acid sequence: CASKRDRTQETQYF.

This chain links TRBV27 with TRBJ2-1, with D possibly TRBD2 on 6 matching bases. In germline, CDR1 is MNHEY, CDR2 SMNVEV (reference sequence). Trimming removed 7 bases at V and 0 bases at J, with 13 bases between. This CDR3 comprises 15 residues. CDR3 loop: CASTPSGSSYNEQFF. The CDR3 DNA reads as TGTGCCAGCACCCCATCCGGGAGCTCCTACAATGAGCAGTTCTTC.

This clone was found a few times. V and J are TRBV5-1 and TRBJ1-4; no clear D. The CDR3 consists of 13 residues. Looked up from germline, CDR1 is SGHRS and CDR2 is YFSETQ. Trimming cost V 2 bases and J 3 bases, with 5 bases left between them. The CDR3 DNA reads as TGCGCCAGCAGCTTCGGTGCTAATGAAAAACTGTTTTTT. This sequence encodes CASSFGANEKLFF.

This clone was observed a few times. V gene TRBV5-1 combines with J gene TRBJ2-1; 11 bases are shared with TRBD1. The CDR3 has 15 residues. In germline, CDR1 is SGHRS, CDR2 YFSETQ. Trimming at V came to 4 bases and at J to 7 bases, leaving 7 bases not matched to a gene. The DNA for the CDR3 is TGCGCCAGCAGCCCGCGGACAGGGGGCTCTAATGAGCAGTTCTTC. It specifies CASSPRTGGSNEQFF.

The chain uses TRBV28 and TRBJ2-1; possible D gene TRBD2, 6 bases. CDR1 MDHEN and CDR2 SYDVKM come from the germline V gene. Between the trimmed V and J ends, which lost 10 bases and 8 bases, there was a span of 27 bases. The CDR3 consists of 16 residues. CDR3 sequence (DNA): TGTGCCACCCAGCCGGTAGGGACTGGGTCGTTGGATGAGCAGTTCTTC. Encoded protein: CATQPVGTGSLDEQFF.

The rearrangement joins TRBV12-5 to TRBJ2-7; possibly TRBD2 for D (7 bases). Germline lookup yields CDR1 LGHNT and CDR2 FRNRAP. The CDR3 is made up of 14 amino acids. V was shortened by 5 bases and J by 6 bases, with 17 bases between the two germline ends. The CDR3 spells CASGAGAYISEQYF. DNA for the CDR3: TGTGCTAGTGGTGCGGGGGCGTATATCTCCGAGCAGTACTTC.

As concerns this clone: Mismatch with germline at one junction end may stem from a read error. This sequence joins TRBV7-8 and TRBJ2-7; D unclear. The CDR3 sequence is 12 residues long. The germline V gene has CDR1 SGHVS and CDR2 FQNEAQ. CDR3 in DNA: TGTGCCAGCAGCTTAGCTGGGCCCGGTGTTGCCTTC. Its protein product is CASSLAGPGVAF.

V is TRBV5-1 and J is TRBJ1-6; 9 bases fit TRBD1. Trimming removed 2 bases from V and 0 bases from J; junction bases left unmatched: 0. The CDR3 extends over 16 amino acids. Per germline, CDR1 SGHRS and CDR2 YFSETQ. In DNA, the CDR3 is TGCGCCAGCAGCTTACAGGGGGCCTCCTATAATTCACCCCTCCACTTT. Its protein is CASSLQGASYNSPLHF.

This chain links TRBV7-3 with TRBJ2-1; TRBD2 agrees at 10 bases. The CDR3 loop spans 14 amino acids. Germline CDR1 is SGHTA and CDR2 is FQGTGA. V was clipped by 3 bases and J by 9 bases; unmatched bases: 5. This CDR3 is CASSLTGTSAEQFF. The CDR3 DNA reads TGTGCCAGCAGCTTGACCGGGACTAGCGCTGAGCAGTTCTTC.

This clone has more than one count but fewer than ten. The chain has TRBV5-1 and TRBJ1-6, with D unresolved. Germline lookup yields CDR1 SGHRS and CDR2 YFSETQ. V shed 1 base and J shed 5 bases, with 7 bases lying between them. This CDR3 is built from 14 residues. This chain's CDR3 is CASSLPEDNSPLHF. The CDR3 region has the DNA TGCGCCAGCAGCTTGCCCGAGGATAATTCACCCCTCCACTTT.

Only one count was recorded for this clone. The CDR3 sequence: CASSQGGPYEQYF. In nucleotides, the CDR3 is TGCGCCAGCAGCCAAGGAGGGCCCTACGAGCAGTACTTC. The V gene is TRBV4-1, the J gene TRBJ2-7; D is possibly TRBD2 (5 bases). The CDR3 covers 13 residues. Trimming took 1 base from V and 2 from J, leaving 6 bases between them. Looked up from germline, CDR1 is MGHRA and CDR2 is YSYEKL.